The clone carrying this T cell receptor beta chain was counted once. Germline V CDR1 and CDR2: KGHDR, SFDVKD. V lost 5 bases, J lost 7 bases, and 16 bases lay in between. CDR3 length equals 14 residues. A Seattle source enrolled patients during active infection and followed them longitudinally. Original methodology: Reference gene primer amplification yielded estimated nucleated cell counts. This table comes from immunoSEQ multiplex PCR, and its TCRdb copy is limited to in-frame clones, with some not included. V, J and clone size are taken as reported in that table, and D and trimming were inferred from the DNA itself. This table has hundreds of thousands of clones, approximately 90% appearing once. The sample comes from a study of blood T cell repertoires in COVID-19. Study in general: Some COVID-19 samples were acute and others convalescent; all came from the United States, Italy and Spain. PBMCs, B-cell-depleted T cells, or T cells provided the cDNA or gDNA that made up the material.

The material sequenced was peripheral blood. The rearrangement links TRBV24-1 to TRBJ1-2; D may be TRBD1 (6 bases). This TCR came from a man in his fifties with COVID-19, enrolled during active disease. In nucleotides, the CDR3 is TGTGCCACCAGTGCGCCAGGGGCGCGGTCTGGCTACACCTTC. Translating it yields CATSAPGARSGYTF.